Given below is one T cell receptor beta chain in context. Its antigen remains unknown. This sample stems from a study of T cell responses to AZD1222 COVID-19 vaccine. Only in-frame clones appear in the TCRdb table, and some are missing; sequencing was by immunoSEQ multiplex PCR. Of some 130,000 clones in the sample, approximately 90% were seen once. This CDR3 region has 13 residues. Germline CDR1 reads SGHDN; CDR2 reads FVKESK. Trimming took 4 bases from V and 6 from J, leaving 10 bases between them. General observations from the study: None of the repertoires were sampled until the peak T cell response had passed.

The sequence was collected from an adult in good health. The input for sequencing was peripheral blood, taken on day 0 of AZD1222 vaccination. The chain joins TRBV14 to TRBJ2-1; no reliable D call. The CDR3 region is CASSLGSPNEQFF. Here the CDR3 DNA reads TGTGCCAGCAGCCTCGGCAGTCCCAATGAGCAGTTCTTC.